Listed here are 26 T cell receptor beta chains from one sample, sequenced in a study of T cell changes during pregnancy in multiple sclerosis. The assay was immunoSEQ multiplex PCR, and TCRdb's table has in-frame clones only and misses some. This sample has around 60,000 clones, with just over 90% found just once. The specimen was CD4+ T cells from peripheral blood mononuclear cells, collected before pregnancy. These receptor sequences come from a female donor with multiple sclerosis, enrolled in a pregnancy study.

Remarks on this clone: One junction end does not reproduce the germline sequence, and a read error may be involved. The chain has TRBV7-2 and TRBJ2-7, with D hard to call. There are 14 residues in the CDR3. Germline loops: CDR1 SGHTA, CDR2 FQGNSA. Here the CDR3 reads CASSLGQVSNEQYF. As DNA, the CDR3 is TGTGCCAGCAGCTTAGGCCAGGTCTCCAACGAGCAGTACTTC.

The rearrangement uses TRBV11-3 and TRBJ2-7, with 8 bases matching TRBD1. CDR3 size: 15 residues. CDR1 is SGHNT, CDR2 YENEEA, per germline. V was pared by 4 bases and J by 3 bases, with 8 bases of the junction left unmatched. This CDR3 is CASSSLRTGYYEQYF. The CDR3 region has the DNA TGTGCCAGCAGCTCCCTAAGGACAGGGTACTACGAGCAGTACTTC.

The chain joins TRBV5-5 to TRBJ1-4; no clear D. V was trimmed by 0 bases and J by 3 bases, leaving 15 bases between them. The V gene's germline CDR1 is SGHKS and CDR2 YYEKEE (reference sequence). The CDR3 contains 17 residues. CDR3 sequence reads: CASSLGLGGEPNEKLFF. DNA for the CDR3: TGTGCCAGCAGCTTGGGGTTGGGTGGGGAGCCTAATGAAAAACTGTTTTTT. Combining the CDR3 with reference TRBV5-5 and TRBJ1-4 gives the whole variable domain DAGVTQSPTHLIKTRGQQVTLRCSPISGHKSVSWYQQVLGQGPQFIFQYYEKEERGRGNFPDRFSARQFPNYSSELNVNALLLGDSALYLCASSLGLGGEPNEKLFFGSGTQLSVL.

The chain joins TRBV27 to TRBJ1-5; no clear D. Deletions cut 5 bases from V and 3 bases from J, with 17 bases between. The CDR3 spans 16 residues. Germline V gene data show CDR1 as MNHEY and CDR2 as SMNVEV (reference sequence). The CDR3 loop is CASSLWPGRNNQPQHF. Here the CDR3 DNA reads TGTGCCAGCAGTCTGTGGCCTGGGAGGAACAATCAGCCCCAGCATTTT.

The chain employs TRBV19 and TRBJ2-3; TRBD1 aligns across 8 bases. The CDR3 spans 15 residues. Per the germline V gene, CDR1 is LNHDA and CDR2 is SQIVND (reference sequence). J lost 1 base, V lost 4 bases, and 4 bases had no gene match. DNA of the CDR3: TGTGCCAGTAGTACAGGGGGCGTTGGCACAGATACGCAGTATTTT. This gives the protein CASSTGGVGTDTQYF.

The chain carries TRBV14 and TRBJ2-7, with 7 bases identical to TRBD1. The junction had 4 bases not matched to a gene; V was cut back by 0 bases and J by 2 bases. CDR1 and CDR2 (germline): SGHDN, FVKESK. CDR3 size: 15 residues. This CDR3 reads CASSQETGRTYEQYF. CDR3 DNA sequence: TGTGCCAGCAGCCAAGAGACAGGGAGAACCTACGAGCAGTACTTC.

CDR3 sequence (DNA): TGTGCCGGGGGCTCGCGGAACACTGAAGCTTTCTTT. Its translation is CAGGSRNTEAFF. The gene calls are TRBV30 and TRBJ1-1, with D possibly TRBD1 on 6 matching bases. With 8 bases removed from V and 1 base from J, the gap between germline ends came to 11 bases. Germline assignment: CDR1 GTSNPN and CDR2 SVGIG (reference sequence). The CDR3 totals 12 residues. The whole variable domain, filled in from reference TRBV30 and TRBJ1-1, reads SQTIHQWPATLVQPVGSPLSLECTVEGTSNPNLYWYRQAAGRGLQLLFYSVGIGQISSEVPQNLSASRPQDRQFILSSKKLLLSDSGFYLCAGGSRNTEAFFGQGTRLTVV.

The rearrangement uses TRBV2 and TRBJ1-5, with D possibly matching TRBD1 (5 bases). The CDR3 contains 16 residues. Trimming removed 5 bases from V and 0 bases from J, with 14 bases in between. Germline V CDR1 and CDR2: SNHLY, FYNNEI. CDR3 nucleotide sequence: TGTGCCAGCAGTCGATACCATACAGGTAGCAATCAGCCCCAGCATTTT. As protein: CASSRYHTGSNQPQHF. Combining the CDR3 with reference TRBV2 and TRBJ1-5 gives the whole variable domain EPEVTQTPSHQVTQMGQEVILRCVPISNHLYFYWYRQILGQKVEFLVSFYNNEISEKSEIFDDQFSVERPDGSNFTLKIRSTKLEDSAMYFCASSRYHTGSNQPQHFGDGTRLSIL.

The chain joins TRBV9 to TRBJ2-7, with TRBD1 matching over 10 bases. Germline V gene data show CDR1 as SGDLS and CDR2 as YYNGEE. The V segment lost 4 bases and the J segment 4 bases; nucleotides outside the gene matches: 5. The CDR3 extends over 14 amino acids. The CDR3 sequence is CASSPRDRGYEQYF. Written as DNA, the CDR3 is TGTGCCAGCAGCCCCCGGGACAGGGGTTACGAGCAGTACTTC.

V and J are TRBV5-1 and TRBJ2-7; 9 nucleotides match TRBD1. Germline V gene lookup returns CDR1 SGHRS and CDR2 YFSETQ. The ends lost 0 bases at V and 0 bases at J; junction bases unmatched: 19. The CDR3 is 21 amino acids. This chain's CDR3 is CASSLADPGQGWGGTSYEQYF. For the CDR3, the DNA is TGCGCCAGCAGCTTGGCCGACCCGGGACAGGGATGGGGCGGGACCTCCTACGAGCAGTACTTC.

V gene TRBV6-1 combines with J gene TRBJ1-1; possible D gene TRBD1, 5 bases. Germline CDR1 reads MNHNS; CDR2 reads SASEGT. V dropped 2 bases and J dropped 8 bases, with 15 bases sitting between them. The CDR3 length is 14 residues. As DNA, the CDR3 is TGTGCCAGCAGTGAAACATCAGGGCGCCCGGAAGCTTTCTTT. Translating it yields CASSETSGRPEAFF.

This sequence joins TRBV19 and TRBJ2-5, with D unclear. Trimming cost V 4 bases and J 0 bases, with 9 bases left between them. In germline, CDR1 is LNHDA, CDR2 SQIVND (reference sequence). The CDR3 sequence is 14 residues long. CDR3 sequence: CASSNGWNQETQYF. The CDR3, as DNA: TGTGCCAGTAGTAACGGGTGGAACCAAGAGACCCAGTACTTC.

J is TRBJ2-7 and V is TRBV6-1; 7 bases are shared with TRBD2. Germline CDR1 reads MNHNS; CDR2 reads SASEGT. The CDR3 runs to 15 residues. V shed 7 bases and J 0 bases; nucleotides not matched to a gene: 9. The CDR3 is CASKMEWGGSYEQYF. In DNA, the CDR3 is TGTGCCAGCAAAATGGAATGGGGGGGCTCCTACGAGCAGTACTTC.

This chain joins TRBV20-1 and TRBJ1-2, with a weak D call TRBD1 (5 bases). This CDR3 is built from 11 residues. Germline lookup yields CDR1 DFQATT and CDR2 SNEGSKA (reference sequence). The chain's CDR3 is CTPRDDYGYTF. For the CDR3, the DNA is TGCACCCCCAGGGATGACTATGGCTACACCTTC.

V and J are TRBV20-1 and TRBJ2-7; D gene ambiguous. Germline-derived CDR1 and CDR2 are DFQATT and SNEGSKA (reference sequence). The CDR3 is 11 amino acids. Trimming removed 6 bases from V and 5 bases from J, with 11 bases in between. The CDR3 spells CSAADGHEQYF. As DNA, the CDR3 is TGCAGTGCAGCCGATGGGCACGAGCAGTACTTC.

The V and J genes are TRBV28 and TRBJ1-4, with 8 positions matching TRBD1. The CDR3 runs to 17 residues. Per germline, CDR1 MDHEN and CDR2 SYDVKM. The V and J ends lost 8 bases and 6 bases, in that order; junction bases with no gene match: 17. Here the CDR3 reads CASAQRWNRGSDEKLFF. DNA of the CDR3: TGTGCCAGCGCTCAACGTTGGAACAGGGGGAGTGATGAAAAACTGTTTTTT.

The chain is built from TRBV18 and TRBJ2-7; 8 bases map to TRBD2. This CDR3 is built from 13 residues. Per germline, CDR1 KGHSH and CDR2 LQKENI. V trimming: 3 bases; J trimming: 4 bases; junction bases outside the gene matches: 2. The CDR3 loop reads CASSPGLVYEQYF. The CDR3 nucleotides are TGTGCCAGCTCACCGGGACTAGTATACGAGCAGTACTTC.

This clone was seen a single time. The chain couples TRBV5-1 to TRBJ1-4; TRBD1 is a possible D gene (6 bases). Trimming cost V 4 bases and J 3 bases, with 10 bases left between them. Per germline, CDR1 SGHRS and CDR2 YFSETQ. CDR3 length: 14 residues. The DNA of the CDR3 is TGCGCCAGCAGCAGCGACAGGCCTAATGAAAAACTGTTTTTT. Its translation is CASSSDRPNEKLFF.

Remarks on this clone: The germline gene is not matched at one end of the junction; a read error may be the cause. CDR3 amino acids: CASSLRGDSF. CDR3 nucleotide sequence: TGTGCCAGTAGTCTGAGAGGAGACTCCTTT. V gene TRBV19 combines with J gene TRBJ1-1; D is undetermined. This CDR3 region has 10 residues. Germline V lookup: CDR1 LNHDA, CDR2 SQIVND (reference sequence).

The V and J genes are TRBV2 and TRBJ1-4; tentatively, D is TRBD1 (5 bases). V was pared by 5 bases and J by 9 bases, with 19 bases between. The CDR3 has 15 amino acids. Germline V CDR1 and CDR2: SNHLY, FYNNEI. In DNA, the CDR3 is TGTGCCAGCAGTCCTACAGGAGGGTCTACGAAAAAACTGTTTTTT. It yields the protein CASSPTGGSTKKLFF.

CDR3 protein: CATSRDTGGATEAFF. CDR3 coding DNA: TGTGCCACCAGCAGAGATACTGGGGGGGCGACTGAAGCTTTCTTT. The chain combines TRBV15 with TRBJ1-1, with TRBD1 as a possible D gene (6 bases). Germline V gene sequence: CDR1 LNHNV, CDR2 YYDKDF (reference sequence). The ends were cut back, 0 bases at V and 5 bases at J, with 13 bases in the middle. The CDR3 loop spans 15 amino acids.

CDR3 bases: TGTGCCAGCAGCCTATCGGGACTAGCGGGAATGACAGATACGCAGTATTTT. Encoded protein: CASSLSGLAGMTDTQYF. V gene TRBV7-3 combines with J gene TRBJ2-3, with 13 bases aligning to TRBD2. V lost 5 bases to trimming and J lost 3 bases; unmatched junction nucleotides: 8. There are 17 residues in the CDR3. CDR1 is SGHTA, CDR2 FQGTGA, per germline.

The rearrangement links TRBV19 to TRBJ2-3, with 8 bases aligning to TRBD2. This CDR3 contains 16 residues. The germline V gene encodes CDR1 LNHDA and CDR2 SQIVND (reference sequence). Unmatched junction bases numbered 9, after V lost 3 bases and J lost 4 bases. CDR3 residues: CASSIVASGFSDTQYF. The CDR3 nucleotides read TGTGCCAGTAGTATCGTGGCTAGCGGGTTCTCAGATACGCAGTATTTT.

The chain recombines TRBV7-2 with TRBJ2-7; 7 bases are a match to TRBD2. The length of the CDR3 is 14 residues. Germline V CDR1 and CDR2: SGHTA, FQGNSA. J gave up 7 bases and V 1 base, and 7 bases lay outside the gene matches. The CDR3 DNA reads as TGTGCCAGCAGCTTAGTTCTAGCCGGGAGGGAGCAGTACTTC. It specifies CASSLVLAGREQYF.

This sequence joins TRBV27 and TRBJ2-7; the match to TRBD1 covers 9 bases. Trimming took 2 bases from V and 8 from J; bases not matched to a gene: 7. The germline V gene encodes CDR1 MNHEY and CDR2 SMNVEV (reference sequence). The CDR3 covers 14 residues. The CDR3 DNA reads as TGTGCCAGCAGTTTAATGGACAGGGGTCAAAAGCAGTACTTC. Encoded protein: CASSLMDRGQKQYF.

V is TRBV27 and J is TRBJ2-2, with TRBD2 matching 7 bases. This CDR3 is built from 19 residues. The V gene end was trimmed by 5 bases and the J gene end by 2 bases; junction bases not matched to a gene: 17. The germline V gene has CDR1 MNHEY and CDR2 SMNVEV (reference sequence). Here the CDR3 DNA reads TGTGCCAGCAGTAATCCCCCGGGTGGCGGGAGAAAAAACACCGGGGAGCTGTTTTTT. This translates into CASSNPPGGGRKNTGELFF.